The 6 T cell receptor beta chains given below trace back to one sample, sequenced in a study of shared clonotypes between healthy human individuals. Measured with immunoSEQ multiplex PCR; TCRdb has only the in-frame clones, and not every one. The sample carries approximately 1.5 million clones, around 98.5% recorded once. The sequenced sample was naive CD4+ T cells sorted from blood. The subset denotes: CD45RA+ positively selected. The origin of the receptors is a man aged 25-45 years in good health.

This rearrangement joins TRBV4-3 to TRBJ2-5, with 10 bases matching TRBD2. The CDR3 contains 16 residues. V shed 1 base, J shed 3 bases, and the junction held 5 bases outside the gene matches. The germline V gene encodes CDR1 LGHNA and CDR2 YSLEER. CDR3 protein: CASSQVASGSKETQYF. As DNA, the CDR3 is TGCGCCAGCAGCCAAGTGGCTAGCGGGAGTAAAGAGACCCAGTACTTC.

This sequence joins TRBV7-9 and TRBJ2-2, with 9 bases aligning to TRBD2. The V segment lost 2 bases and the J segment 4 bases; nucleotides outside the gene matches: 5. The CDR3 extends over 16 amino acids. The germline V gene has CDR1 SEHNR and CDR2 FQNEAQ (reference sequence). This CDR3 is CASSLWGTSTTGELFF. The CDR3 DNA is TGTGCCAGCAGCTTATGGGGGACTAGCACCACCGGGGAGCTGTTTTTT.

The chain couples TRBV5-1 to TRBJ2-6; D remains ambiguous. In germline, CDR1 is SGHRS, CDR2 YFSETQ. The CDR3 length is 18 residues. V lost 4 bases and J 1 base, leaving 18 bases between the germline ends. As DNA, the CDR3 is TGCGCCAGCAGCCGTCCCGGACGGATGAATTCTGGGGCCAACGTCCTGACTTTC. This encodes CASSRPGRMNSGANVLTF.

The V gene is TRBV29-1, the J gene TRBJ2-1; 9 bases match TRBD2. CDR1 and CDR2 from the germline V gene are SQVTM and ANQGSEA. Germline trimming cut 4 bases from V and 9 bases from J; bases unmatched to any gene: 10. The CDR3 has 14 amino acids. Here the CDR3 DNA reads TGCAGCGTTGGCGGACTAGCGTTTGCAAGTGAGCAGTTCTTC. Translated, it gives CSVGGLAFASEQFF.

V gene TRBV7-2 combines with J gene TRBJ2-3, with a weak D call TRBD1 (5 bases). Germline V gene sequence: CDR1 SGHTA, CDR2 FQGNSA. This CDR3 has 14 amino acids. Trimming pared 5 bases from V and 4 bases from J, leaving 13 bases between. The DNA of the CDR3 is TGTGCCAGCAGCCCCCACAGGCCTCCAGATACGCAGTATTTT. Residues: CASSPHRPPDTQYF.

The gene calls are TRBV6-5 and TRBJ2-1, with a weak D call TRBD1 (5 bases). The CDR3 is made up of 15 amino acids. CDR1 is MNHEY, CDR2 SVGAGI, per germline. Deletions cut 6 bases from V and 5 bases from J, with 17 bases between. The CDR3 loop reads CASRWTIDRNNEQFF. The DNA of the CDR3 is TGTGCCAGCAGGTGGACAATCGACAGAAACAATGAGCAGTTCTTC.